Presented here are 5 T cell receptor beta chains from one specimen sequenced in a study of blood T cell repertoires in COVID-19. Sequencing used immunoSEQ multiplex PCR; TCRdb keeps in-frame clones, though not all of them. The repertoire holds tens of thousands of clones, with nearly 90% as singletons. Material for sequencing was peripheral blood. The receptors come from a man in his sixties with active COVID-19.

This clone was found a few times. The gene calls are TRBV19 and TRBJ1-5; no definite D call. Per germline, CDR1 LNHDA and CDR2 SQIVND (reference sequence). Trimming shortened V by 5 bases and J by 4 bases, and 6 bases separated the two germline ends. This CDR3 contains 12 residues. The CDR3 here is CASSLLNQPQHF. The CDR3 DNA follows: TGTGCCAGTAGTTTGCTAAATCAGCCCCAGCATTTT.

V is TRBV19 and J is TRBJ2-7; D is unresolved. This CDR3 has 13 residues. V was shortened by 3 bases and J by 3 bases, with 9 bases between the two germline ends. Germline V gene data show CDR1 as LNHDA and CDR2 as SQIVND (reference sequence). The CDR3 is CASSINTNYEQYF. CDR3 in DNA: TGTGCCAGTAGTATTAACACAAACTACGAGCAGTACTTC.

The chain carries TRBV6-2 or TRBV6-3 and TRBJ2-7, with D hard to call. CDR1 and CDR2 from the germline V gene are MNHEY and SVGEGT. Trimming pared 5 bases from V and 6 bases from J, leaving 20 bases between. The CDR3 sequence is 15 residues long. CDR3 nucleotide sequence: TGTGCCAGCAGTCTCTTCCAGGTTACCCCGCGCGAGCAGTACTTC. Encoded protein: CASSLFQVTPREQYF.

J is TRBJ2-1 and V is TRBV6-2 or TRBV6-3; 7 bases align to TRBD2. Germline V gives CDR1 MNHEY, CDR2 SVGEGT. Losses at the gene ends were 5 bases for V and 8 bases for J; bases not matched to a gene: 9. This CDR3 spans 14 amino acids. The CDR3 reads CASSQLAAWHEQFF. The CDR3 nucleotides are TGTGCCAGCAGTCAGCTAGCGGCGTGGCATGAGCAGTTCTTC.

The genes are TRBV9 and TRBJ2-1, with 11 bases identical to TRBD2. This CDR3 comprises 15 residues. Germline assignment: CDR1 SGDLS and CDR2 YYNGEE. Unmatched junction bases numbered 7, after V lost 3 bases and J lost 8 bases. The CDR3 loop reads CASSAQTSGIHEQFF. CDR3 nucleotide sequence: TGTGCCAGCAGCGCCCAGACTAGCGGGATTCATGAGCAGTTCTTC.